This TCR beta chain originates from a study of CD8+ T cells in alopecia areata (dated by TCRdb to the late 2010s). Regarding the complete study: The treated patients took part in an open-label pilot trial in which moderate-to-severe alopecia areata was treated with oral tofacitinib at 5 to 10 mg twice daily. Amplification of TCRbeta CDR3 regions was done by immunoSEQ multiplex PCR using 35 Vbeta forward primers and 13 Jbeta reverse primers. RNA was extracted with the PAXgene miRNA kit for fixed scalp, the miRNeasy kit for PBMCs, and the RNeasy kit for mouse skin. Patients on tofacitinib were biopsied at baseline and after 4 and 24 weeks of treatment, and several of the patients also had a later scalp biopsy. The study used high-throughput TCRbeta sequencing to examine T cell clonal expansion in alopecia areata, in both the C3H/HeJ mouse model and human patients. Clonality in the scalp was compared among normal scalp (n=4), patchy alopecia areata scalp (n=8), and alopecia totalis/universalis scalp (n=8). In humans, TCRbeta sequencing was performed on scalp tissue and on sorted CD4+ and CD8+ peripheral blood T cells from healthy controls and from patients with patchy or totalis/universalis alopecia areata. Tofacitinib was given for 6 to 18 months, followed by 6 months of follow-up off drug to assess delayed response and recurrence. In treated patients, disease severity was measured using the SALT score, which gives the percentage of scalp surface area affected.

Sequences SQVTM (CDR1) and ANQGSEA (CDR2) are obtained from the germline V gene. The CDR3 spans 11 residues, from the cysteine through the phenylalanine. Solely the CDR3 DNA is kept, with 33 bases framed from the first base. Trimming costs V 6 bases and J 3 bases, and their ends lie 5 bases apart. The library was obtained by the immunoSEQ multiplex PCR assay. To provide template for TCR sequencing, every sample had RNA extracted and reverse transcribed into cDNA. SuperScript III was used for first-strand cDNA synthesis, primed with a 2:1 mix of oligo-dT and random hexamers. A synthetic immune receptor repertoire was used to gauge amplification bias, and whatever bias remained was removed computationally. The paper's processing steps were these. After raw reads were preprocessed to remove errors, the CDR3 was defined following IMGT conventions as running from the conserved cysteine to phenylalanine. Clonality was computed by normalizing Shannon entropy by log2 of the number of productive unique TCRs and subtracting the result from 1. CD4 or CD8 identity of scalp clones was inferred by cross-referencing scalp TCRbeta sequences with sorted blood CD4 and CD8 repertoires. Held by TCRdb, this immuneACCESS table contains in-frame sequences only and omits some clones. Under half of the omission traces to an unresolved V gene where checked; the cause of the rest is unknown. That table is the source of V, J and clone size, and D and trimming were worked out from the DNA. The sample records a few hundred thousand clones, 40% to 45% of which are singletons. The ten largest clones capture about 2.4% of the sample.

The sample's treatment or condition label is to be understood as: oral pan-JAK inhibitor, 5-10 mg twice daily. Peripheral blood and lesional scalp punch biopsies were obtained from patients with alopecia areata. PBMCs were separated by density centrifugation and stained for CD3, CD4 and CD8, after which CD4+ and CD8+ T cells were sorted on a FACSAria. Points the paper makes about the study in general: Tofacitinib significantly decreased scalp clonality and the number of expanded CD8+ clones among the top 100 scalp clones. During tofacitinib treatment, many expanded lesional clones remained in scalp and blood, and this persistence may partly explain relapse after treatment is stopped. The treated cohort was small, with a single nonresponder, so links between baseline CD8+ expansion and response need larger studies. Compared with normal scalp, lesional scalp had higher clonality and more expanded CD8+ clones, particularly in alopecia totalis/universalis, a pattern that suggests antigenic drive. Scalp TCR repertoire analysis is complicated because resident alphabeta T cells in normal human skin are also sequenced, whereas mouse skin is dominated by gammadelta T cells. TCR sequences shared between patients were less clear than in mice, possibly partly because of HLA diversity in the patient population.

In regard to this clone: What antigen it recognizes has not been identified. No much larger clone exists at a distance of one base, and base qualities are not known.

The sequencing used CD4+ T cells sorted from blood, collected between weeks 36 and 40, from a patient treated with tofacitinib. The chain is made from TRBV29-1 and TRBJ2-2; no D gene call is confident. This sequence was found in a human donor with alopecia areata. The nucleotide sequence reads TGCAGCGTGGCCTACACCGGGGAGCTGTTTTTT. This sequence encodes CSVAYTGELFF.